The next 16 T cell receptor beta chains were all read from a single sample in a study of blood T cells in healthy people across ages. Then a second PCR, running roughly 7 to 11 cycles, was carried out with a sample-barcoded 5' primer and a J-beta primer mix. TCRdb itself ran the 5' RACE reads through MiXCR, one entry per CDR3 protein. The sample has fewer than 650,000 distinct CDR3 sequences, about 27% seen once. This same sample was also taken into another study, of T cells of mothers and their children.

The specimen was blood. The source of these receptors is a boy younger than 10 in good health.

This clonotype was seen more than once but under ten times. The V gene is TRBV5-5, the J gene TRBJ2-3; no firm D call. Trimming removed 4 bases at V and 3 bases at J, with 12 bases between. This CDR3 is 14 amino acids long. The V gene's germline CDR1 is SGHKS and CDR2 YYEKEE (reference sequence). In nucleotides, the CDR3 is TGTGCCAGCAGCCCCACCCTCGGGACAGATACGCAGTATTTT. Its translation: CASSPTLGTDTQYF.

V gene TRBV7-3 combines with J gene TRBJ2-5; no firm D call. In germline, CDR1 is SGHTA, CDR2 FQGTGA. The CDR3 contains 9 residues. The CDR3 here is CASPETQYF. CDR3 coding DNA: TGTGCAAGCCCAGAGACCCAGTACTTC.

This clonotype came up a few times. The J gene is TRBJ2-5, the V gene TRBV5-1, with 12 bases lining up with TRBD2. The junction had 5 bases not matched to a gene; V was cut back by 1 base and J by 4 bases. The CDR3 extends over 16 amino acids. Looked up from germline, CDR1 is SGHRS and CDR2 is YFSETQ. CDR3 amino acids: CASSLPSGGVSETQYF. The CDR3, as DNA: TGCGCCAGCAGCTTGCCTAGCGGGGGGGTCTCAGAGACCCAGTACTTC. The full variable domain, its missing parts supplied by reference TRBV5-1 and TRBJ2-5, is KAGVTQTPRYLIKTRGQQVTLSCSPISGHRSVSWYQQTPGQGLQFLFEYFSETQRNKGNFPGRFSGRQFSNSRSEMNVSTLELGDSALYLCASSLPSGGVSETQYFGPGTRLLVL.

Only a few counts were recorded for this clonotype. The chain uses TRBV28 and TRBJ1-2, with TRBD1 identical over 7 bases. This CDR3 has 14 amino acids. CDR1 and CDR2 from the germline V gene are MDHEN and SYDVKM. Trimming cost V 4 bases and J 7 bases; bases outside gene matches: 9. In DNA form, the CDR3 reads TGTGCCAGCAGTTATGACAGGGCGGGTATTGGCTACACCTTC. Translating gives CASSYDRAGIGYTF.

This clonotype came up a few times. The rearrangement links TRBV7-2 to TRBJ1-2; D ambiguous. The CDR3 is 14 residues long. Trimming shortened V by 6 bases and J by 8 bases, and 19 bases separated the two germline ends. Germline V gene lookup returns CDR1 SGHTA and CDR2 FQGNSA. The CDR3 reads CASSLRSQERGYTF. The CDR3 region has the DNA TGTGCCAGCAGTTTGAGGAGTCAGGAAAGAGGCTACACCTTC.

This CDR3 reads CASSWIGNSGNTIYF. The CDR3 coding sequence is TGTGCCAGCAGCTGGATCGGGAACTCTGGAAACACCATATATTTT. The V gene is TRBV7-9, the J gene TRBJ1-3; D is undetermined. The CDR3 has 15 residues. Germline-derived CDR1 and CDR2 are SEHNR and FQNEAQ (reference sequence). The V end lost 4 bases, the J end lost 0 bases, and 10 bases lay between the germline ends. Full variable domain (outside the CDR3, taken from reference TRBV7-9 and TRBJ1-3): DTGVSQNPRHKITKRGQNVTFRCDPISEHNRLYWYRQTLGQGPEFLTYFQNEAQLEKSRLLSDRFSAERPKGSFSTLEIQRTEQGDSAMYLCASSWIGNSGNTIYFGEGSWLTVV.

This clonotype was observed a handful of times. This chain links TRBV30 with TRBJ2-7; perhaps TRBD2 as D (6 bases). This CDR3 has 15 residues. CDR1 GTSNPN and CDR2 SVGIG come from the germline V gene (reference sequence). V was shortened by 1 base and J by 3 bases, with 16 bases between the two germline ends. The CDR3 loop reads CAWSEVGGRSYEQYF. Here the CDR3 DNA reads TGTGCCTGGAGTGAGGTGGGGGGTCGAAGCTACGAGCAGTACTTC.

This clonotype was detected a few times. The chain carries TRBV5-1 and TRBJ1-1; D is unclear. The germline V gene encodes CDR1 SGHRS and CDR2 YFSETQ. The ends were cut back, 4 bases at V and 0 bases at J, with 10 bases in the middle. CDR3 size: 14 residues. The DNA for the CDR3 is TGCGCCAGCAGCACCGACGGACTGAACACTGAAGCTTTCTTT. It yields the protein CASSTDGLNTEAFF.

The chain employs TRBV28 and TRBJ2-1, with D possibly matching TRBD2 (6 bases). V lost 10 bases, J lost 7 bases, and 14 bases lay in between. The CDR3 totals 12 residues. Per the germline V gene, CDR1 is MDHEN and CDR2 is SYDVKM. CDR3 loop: CATIAVANEQFF. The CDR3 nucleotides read TGTGCCACGATAGCGGTTGCGAATGAGCAGTTCTTC. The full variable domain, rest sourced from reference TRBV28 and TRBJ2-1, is DVKVTQSSRYLVKRTGEKVFLECVQDMDHENMFWYRQDPGLGLRLIYFSYDVKMKEKGDIPEGYSVSREKKERFSLILESASTNQTSMYLCATIAVANEQFFGPGTRLTVL.

The CDR3 coding sequence is TGTGCCAGCACTTCACAGCTTAACTATGGCTACACCTTC. Protein sequence: CASTSQLNYGYTF. The chain carries TRBV7-2 and TRBJ1-2, with D uncertain. V lost 7 bases, J lost 1 base, and 10 bases lay in between. The CDR3 extends over 13 amino acids. Per germline, CDR1 SGHTA and CDR2 FQGNSA.

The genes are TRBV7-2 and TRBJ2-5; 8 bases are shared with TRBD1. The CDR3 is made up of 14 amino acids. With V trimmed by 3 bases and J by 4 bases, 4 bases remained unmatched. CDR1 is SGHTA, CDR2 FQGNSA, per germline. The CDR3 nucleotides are TGTGCCAGCAGCTTGGACAGGGTATCAGAGACCCAGTACTTC. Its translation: CASSLDRVSETQYF.

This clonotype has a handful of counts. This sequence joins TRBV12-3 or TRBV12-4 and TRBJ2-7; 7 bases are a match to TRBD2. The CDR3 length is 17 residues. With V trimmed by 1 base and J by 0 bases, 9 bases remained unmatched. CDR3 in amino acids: CASSLEKWGGNSYEQYF. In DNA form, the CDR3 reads TGTGCCAGCAGTTTAGAGAAGTGGGGGGGAAACTCCTACGAGCAGTACTTC.

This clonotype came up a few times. CDR3 nucleotides: TGTGCCAGCAGCTTACCTGGGGGGGACACTGAAGCTTTCTTT. Its translation: CASSLPGGDTEAFF. The chain carries TRBV7-9 and TRBJ1-1; the D gene is possibly TRBD1 (5 bases). The V gene's germline CDR1 is SEHNR and CDR2 FQNEAQ (reference sequence). This CDR3 is 14 amino acids long. Trimming shortened V by 2 bases and J by 3 bases, and 10 bases separated the two germline ends.

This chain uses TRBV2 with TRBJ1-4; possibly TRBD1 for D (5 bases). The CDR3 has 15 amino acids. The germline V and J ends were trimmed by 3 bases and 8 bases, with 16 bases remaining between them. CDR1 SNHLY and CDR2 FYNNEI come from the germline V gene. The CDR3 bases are TGTGCCAGCAGTGAGGGGGGACCCGTAAGCGAAAAACTGTTTTTT. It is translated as CASSEGGPVSEKLFF.

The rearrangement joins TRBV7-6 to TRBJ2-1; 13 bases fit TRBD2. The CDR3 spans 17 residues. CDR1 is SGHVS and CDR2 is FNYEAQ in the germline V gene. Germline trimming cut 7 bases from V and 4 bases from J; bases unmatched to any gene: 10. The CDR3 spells CASNGLAGALIYNEQFF. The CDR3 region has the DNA TGTGCCAGCAACGGACTAGCGGGGGCCCTAATATACAATGAGCAGTTCTTC.

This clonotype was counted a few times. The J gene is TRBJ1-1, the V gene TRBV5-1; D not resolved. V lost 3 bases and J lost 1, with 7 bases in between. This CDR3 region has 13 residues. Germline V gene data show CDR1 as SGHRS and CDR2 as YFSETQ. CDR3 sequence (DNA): TGCGCCAGCAGCTCATCAGGGAACACTGAAGCTTTCTTT. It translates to CASSSSGNTEAFF.